This TCR beta chain comes out of a study of patients and donors after allogeneic stem cell transplantation. TCRdb independently ran MiXCR on the RT-PCR reads; one entry per CDR3 protein. Found here are roughly 26,000 distinct CDR3 sequences, over 7% of them singletons; the top ten hold roughly 50%. This clonotype was seen more than once but under ten times. This receptor was obtained from a human donor who was either an allogeneic HSCT recipient or a stem cell or donor lymphocyte infusion donor (not recorded which). It is not recorded whose cells these are; they may come from a transplant donor. The specimen was blood, either unsorted or a sorted T cell fraction (not recorded which).

CDR3 nucleotides: TGTGCCAGCAGCTCCCAACTAGCGGGGTCCCCCTACGAGCAGTACTTC. This gives the protein CASSSQLAGSPYEQYF. The chain is built from TRBV7-9 and TRBJ2-7; 10 bases line up with TRBD2. The V and J ends lost 4 bases and 2 bases, in that order; junction bases with no gene match: 8. Per the germline V gene, CDR1 is SEHNR and CDR2 is FQNEAQ (reference sequence). This CDR3 has 16 amino acids.